This T cell receptor (beta chain) was profiled in a study of CD8 T cells in ankylosing spondylitis. Findings of the study overall: Earlier authors reported some of these motif variants in reactive arthritis synovial fluid and blood.

Libraries for TCR beta were made by quantitative 5'-RACE with molecular barcodes. TCRdb used MiXCR to reprocess the 5' RACE reads, holding one entry per CDR3 protein. This sample has approximately 290,000 distinct CDR3 sequences, with less than 25% found just once. In regard to this clonotype: Its antigen is not known.

Germline V gene sequence: CDR1 SGHTA, CDR2 FQGTGA. Trimming removed 3 bases from V and 5 bases from J, with 11 bases in between. This CDR3 region has 14 residues. The sequence came from a female donor with ankylosing spondylitis or in good health (not recorded which). Material: blood, either unsorted or a sorted T cell fraction (not recorded which). The chain combines TRBV7-3 with TRBJ2-1; weak D call: TRBD2 (5 bases). CDR3 sequence: CASSFGVENNEQFF. For the CDR3, the DNA is TGTGCCAGCAGCTTCGGGGTCGAGAACAATGAGCAGTTCTTC.